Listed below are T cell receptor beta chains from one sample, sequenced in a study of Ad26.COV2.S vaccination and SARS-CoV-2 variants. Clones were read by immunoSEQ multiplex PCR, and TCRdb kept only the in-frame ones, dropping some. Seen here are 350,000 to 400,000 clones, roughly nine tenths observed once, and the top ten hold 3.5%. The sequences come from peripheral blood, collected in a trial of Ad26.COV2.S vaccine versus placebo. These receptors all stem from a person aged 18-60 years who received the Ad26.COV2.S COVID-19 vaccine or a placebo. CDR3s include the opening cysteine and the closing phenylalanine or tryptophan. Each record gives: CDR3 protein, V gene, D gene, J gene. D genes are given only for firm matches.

CASSLVGGPSTGELFF	TRBV7-2	.	TRBJ2-2
CASSYSRGANGYTF	TRBV6-6	.	TRBJ1-2
CASSDLLAGAEQFF	TRBV2	TRBD2	TRBJ2-1
CASTIDRAGGYTF	TRBV6-6	TRBD1	TRBJ1-2
CASSLGFDSSYEQYF	TRBV7-9	.	TRBJ2-7
CASSSASGGGTGELFF	TRBV6-5	TRBD2	TRBJ2-2
CASSLRDRPNTGELFF	TRBV5-4	.	TRBJ2-2
CASSRDGSNQPQHF	TRBV7-9	.	TRBJ1-5
CASILEKQGLNNSPLHF	TRBV19	TRBD1	TRBJ1-6
CASRPFGQGANYGYTF	TRBV11-2	.	TRBJ1-2
CASSSQGTEAFF	TRBV6-5	.	TRBJ1-1
CASSPPPSQGRGEKLFF	TRBV18	.	TRBJ1-4
CASSLGQTYQETQYF	TRBV7-2	.	TRBJ2-5
CASSVLGDSYGYTF	TRBV5-1	TRBD1	TRBJ1-2
CASSRGYEQYF	TRBV3-1/TRBV3-2	.	TRBJ2-7
CASSKVLRGGPYNEQFF	TRBV21-1	.	TRBJ2-1
CASRGTYNEQFF	TRBV6-5	.	TRBJ2-1
CASSLWGQTNTGELFF	TRBV18	TRBD1	TRBJ2-2
CASSESMGRPNEKLFF	TRBV6-1	.	TRBJ1-4
CAWTRGKTGERGTEAFF	TRBV30	TRBD1	TRBJ1-1
CASSLTGTGHEKLFF	TRBV5-6	TRBD1	TRBJ1-4
CASSYVRGPTDTQYF	TRBV6-6	.	TRBJ2-3
CASGKKRTGSTDTQYF	TRBV7-2	TRBD1	TRBJ2-3
CASSYSKGSGNTIYF	TRBV6-5	.	TRBJ1-3
CASSSDRGPNSPLHF	TRBV5-4	.	TRBJ1-6
CASSHDRGVNQPQHF	TRBV6-5	TRBD1	TRBJ1-5
CASSRRGLPEAFF	TRBV5-4	TRBD1	TRBJ1-1
CAWTPGGGKAFF	TRBV30	.	TRBJ1-1
CASSQGPVGWSNEKLFF	TRBV4-1	.	TRBJ1-4
CASSPRVAGELFF	TRBV27	.	TRBJ2-2
CASSETYFTDTQYF	TRBV6-4	.	TRBJ2-3
CASSQDFSGGEYNEQFF	TRBV4-3	TRBD2	TRBJ2-1
CASRQTGHTEAFF	TRBV6-6	TRBD1	TRBJ1-1
CASSSDRLKGKNIQYF	TRBV6-2/TRBV6-3	.	TRBJ2-4
CASRIITSAWNTGELFF	TRBV3-1/TRBV3-2	.	TRBJ2-2
CASSLAGYGTGRNQPQHF	TRBV27	TRBD1	TRBJ1-5
CASTHSIANEGAFF	TRBV6-6	.	TRBJ1-1
CASSLALTGNTIYF	TRBV7-2	TRBD1	TRBJ1-3
CASSPAGNYGYTF	TRBV11-2	.	TRBJ1-2
CASSIGIQDEQFF	TRBV7-9	.	TRBJ2-1
CASSQDRSYEQYF	TRBV4-1	TRBD1	TRBJ2-7
CASSRKGAGSDTQYF	TRBV7-2	TRBD1	TRBJ2-3
CASSTAGGLTGANVLTF	TRBV7-9	TRBD1	TRBJ2-6
CASTLDRANSPLHF	TRBV6-5	TRBD1	TRBJ1-6
CASSPFGGSGVAGANVLTF	TRBV3-1/TRBV3-2	TRBD2	TRBJ2-6
CASSSTGAGANVLTF	TRBV11-2	TRBD1	TRBJ2-6
CASSPHQGPSYEQYF	TRBV7-8	.	TRBJ2-7